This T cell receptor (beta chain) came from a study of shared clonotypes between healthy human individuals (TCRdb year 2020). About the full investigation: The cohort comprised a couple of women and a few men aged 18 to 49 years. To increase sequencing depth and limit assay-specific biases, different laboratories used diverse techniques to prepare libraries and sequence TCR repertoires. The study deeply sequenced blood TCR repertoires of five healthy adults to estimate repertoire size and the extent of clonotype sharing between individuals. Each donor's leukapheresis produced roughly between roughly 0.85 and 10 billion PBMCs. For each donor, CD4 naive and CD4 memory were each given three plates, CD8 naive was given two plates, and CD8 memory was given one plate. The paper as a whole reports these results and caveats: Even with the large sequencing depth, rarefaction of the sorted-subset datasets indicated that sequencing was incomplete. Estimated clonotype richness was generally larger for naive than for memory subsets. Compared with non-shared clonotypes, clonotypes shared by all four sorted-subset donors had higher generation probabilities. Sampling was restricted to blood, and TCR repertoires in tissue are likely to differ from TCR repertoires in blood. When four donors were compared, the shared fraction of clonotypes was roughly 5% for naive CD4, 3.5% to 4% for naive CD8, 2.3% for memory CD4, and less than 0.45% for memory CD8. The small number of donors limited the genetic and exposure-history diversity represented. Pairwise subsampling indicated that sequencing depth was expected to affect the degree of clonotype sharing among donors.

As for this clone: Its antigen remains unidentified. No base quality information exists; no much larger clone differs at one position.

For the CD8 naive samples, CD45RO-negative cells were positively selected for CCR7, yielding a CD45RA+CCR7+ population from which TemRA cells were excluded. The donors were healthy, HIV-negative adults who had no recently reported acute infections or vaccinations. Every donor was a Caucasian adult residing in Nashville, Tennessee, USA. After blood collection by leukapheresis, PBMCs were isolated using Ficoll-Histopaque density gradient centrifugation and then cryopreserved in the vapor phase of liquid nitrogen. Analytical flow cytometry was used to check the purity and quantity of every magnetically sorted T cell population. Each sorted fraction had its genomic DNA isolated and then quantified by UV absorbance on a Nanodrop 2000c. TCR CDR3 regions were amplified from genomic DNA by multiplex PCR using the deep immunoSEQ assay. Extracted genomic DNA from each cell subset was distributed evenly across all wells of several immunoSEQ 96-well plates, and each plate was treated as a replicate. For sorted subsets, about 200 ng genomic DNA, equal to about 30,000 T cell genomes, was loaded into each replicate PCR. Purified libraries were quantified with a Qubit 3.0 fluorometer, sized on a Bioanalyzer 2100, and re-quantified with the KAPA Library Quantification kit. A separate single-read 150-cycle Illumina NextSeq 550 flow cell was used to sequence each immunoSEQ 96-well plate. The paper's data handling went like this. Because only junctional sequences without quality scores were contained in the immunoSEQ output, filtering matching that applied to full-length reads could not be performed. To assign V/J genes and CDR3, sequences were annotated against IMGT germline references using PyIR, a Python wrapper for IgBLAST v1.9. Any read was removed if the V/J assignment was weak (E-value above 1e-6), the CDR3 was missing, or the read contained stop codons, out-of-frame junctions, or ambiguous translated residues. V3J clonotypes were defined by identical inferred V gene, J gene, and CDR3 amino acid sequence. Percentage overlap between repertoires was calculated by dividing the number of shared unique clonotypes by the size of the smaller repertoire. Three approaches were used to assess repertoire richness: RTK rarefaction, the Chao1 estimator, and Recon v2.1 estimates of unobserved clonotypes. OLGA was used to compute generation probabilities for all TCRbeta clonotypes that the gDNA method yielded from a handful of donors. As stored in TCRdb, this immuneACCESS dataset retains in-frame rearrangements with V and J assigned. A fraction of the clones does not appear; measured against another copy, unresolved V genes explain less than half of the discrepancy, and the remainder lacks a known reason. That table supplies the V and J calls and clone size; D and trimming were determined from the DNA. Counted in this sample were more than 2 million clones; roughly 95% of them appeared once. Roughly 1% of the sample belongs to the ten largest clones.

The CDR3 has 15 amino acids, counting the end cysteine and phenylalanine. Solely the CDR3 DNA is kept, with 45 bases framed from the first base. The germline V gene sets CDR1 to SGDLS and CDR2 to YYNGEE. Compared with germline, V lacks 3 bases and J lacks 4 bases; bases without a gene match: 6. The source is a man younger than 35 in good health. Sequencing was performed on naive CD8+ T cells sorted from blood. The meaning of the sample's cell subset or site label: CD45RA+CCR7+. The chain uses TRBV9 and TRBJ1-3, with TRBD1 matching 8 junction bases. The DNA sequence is TGTGCCAGCAGCGCGACAGGGGATCCCGGAAACACCATATATTTT. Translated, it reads CASSATGDPGNTIYF.